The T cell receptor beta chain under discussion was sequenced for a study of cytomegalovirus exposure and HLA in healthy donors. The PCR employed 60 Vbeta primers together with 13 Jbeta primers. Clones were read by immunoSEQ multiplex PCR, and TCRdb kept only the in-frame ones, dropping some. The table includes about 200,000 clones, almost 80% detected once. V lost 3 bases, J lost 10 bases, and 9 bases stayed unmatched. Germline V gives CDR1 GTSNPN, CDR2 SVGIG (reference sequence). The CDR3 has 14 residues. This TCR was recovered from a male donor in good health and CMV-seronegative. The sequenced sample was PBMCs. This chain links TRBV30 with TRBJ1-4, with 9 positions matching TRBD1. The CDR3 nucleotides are TGTGCCTGGAGGGCCGGGACAGGGTGGGGAAAACTGTTTTTT. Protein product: CAWRAGTGWGKLFF.